This T cell receptor beta chain comes out of a study of blood T cell repertoires in COVID-19. Study information: The samples span acute and convalescent COVID-19 from the United States, Italy and Spain. In each case, the material was cDNA or gDNA derived from T cells, B-cell-depleted T cells, or PBMCs.

The CDR3 is made up of 14 amino acids. V shed 0 bases and J shed 1 base, with 6 bases lying between them. Germline V gene lookup returns CDR1 MNHNS and CDR2 SASEGT. Original analysis: Amplification with reference gene primers provided the estimates of nucleated cell counts. Sequenced by immunoSEQ multiplex PCR; TCRdb stores in-frame clones only, minus some. V and J calls and clone size are given by that table; D and trimming were obtained from the DNA. The data contain 200,000 to 250,000 clones, about 80% of them singletons. Regarding this clone: Different DNA sequences within this sample yield the same CDR3.

Sequenced sample: peripheral blood. V gene TRBV6-1 combines with J gene TRBJ1-1, with unresolved D. The source of this sequence is a woman of 80 years or more with acute or convalescent COVID-19. CDR3: CASSEAGRNTEAFF. CDR3 bases: TGTGCCAGCAGTGAAGCGGGGAGGAACACTGAAGCTTTCTTT.